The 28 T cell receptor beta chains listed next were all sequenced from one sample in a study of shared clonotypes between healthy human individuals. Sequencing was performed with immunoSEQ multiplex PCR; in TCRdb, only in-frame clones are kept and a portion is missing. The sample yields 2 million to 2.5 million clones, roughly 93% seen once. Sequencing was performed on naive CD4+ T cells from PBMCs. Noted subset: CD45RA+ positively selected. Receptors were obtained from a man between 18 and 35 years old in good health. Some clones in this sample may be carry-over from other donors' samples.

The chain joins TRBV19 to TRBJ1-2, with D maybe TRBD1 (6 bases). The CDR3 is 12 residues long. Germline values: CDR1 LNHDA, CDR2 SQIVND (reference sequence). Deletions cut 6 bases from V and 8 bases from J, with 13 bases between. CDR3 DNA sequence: TGTGCCAGTAGCCAGGGGCCTGAGGGCTACACCTTC. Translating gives CASSQGPEGYTF.

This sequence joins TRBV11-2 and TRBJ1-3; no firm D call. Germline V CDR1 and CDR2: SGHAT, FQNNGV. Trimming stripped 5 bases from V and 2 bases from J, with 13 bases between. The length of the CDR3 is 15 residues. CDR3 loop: CASSQLGFAGNTIYF. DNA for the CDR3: TGTGCCAGCAGCCAATTGGGATTCGCTGGAAACACCATATATTTT.

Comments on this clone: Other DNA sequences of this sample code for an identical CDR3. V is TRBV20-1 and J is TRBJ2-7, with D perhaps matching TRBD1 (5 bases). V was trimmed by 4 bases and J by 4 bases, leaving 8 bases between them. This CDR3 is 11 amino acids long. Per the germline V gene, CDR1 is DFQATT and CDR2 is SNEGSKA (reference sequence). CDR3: CSAMTVYEQYF. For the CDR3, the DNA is TGCAGTGCTATGACAGTGTACGAGCAGTACTTC.

CDR3 loop: CASSLGPGQGNTGELFF. The CDR3 DNA sequence: TGTGCCAGCAGCTTAGGTCCGGGACAGGGCAACACCGGGGAGCTGTTTTTT. This sequence joins TRBV28 and TRBJ2-2; 9 positions match TRBD1. CDR3 length: 17 residues. The ends lost 6 bases at V and 2 bases at J; junction bases unmatched: 10. From germline, CDR1 is MDHEN and CDR2 SYDVKM. The variable domain in full, completed from reference TRBV28 and TRBJ2-2, reads DVKVTQSSRYLVKRTGEKVFLECVQDMDHENMFWYRQDPGLGLRLIYFSYDVKMKEKGDIPEGYSVSREKKERFSLILESASTNQTSMYLCASSLGPGQGNTGELFFGEGSRLTVL.

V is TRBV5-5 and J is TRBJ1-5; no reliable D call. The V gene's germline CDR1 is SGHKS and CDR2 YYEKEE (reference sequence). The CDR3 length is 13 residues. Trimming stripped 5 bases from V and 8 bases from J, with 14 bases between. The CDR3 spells CASRKDPLKPQHF. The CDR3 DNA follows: TGTGCCAGCAGGAAGGACCCCTTAAAGCCCCAGCATTTT.

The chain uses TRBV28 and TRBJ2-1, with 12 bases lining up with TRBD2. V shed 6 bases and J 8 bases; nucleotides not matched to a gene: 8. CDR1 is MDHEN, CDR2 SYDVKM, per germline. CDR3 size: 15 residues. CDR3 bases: TGTGCCAGCAGCGAGGGACTAGCGGGTATCCATGAGCAGTTCTTC. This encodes CASSEGLAGIHEQFF.

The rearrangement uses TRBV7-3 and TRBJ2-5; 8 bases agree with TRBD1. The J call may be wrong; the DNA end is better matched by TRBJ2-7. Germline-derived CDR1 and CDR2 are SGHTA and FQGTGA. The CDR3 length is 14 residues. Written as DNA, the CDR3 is TGTGCCAGCAGCTTGGGAGGACAGGGCCACGAGCAGTACTTC. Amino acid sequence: CASSLGGQGHEQYF.

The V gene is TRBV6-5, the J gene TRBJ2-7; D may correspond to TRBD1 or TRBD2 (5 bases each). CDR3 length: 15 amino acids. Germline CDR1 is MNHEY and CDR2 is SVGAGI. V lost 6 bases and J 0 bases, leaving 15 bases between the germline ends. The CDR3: CASRTTLGTSYEQYF. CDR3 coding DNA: TGTGCCAGCAGGACCACCCTAGGGACCTCCTACGAGCAGTACTTC.

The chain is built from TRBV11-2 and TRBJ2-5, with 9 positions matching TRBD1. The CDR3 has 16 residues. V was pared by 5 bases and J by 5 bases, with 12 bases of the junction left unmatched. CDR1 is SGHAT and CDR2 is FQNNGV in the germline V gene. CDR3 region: CASSLRDRAVSETQYF. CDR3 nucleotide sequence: TGTGCCAGCAGCCTGCGGGACAGGGCTGTGTCGGAGACCCAGTACTTC.

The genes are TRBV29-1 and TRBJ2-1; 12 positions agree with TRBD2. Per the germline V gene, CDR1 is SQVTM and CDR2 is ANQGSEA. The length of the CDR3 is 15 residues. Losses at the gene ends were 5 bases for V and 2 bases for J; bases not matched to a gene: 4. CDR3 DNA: TGCAGCGTTAACGGACTAGCGGGGCCCTACAATGAGCAGTTCTTC. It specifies CSVNGLAGPYNEQFF.

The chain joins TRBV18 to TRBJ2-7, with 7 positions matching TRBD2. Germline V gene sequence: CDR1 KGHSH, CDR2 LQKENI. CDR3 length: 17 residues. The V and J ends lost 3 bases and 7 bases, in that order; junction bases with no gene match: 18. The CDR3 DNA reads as TGTGCCAGCTCACCGAGTCTAGCGGTCCAATGGGATCGTGAGCAGTACTTC. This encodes CASSPSLAVQWDREQYF.

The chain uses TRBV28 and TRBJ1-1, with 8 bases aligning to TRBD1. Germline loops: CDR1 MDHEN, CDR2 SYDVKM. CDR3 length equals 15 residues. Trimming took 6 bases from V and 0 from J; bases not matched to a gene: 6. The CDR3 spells CASSPGQAMNTEAFF. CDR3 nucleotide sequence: TGTGCCAGCAGCCCGGGACAGGCAATGAACACTGAAGCTTTCTTT.

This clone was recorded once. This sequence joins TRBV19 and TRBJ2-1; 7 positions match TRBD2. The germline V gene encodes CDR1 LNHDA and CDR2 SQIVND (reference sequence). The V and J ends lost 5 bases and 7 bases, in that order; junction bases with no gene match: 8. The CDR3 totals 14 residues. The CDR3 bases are TGTGCCAGTAGTTCCGGACTAGTTCTAAATGAGCAGTTCTTC. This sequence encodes CASSSGLVLNEQFF.

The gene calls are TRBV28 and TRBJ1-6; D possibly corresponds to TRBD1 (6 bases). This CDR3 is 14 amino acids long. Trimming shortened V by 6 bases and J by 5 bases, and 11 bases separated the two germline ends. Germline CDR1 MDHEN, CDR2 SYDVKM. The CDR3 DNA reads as TGTGCCAGCAGCCCCGGGACAAATAATTCACCCCTCCACTTT. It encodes CASSPGTNNSPLHF.

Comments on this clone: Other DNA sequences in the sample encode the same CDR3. For the CDR3, the DNA is TGTGCCAGCAGCCGGAAACAGGGGACTGGAAACACCATATATTTT. This codes for CASSRKQGTGNTIYF. The genes are TRBV5-6 and TRBJ1-3, with TRBD1 matching over 7 bases. CDR3 size: 15 residues. J gave up 2 bases and V 4 bases, and 6 bases lay outside the gene matches. Germline CDR1 is SGHDT and CDR2 is YYEEEE.

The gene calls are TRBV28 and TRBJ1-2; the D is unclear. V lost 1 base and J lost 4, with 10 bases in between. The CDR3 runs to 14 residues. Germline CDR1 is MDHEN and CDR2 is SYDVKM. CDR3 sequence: CASSLLVASYGYTF. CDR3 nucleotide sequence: TGTGCCAGCAGTTTATTGGTCGCGAGCTATGGCTACACCTTC.

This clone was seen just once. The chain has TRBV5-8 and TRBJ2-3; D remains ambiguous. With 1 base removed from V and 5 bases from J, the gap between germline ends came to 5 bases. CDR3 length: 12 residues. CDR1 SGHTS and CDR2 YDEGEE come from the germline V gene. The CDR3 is CASSLYRDTQYF. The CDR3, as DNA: TGTGCCAGCAGCTTGTACCGAGATACGCAGTATTTT.

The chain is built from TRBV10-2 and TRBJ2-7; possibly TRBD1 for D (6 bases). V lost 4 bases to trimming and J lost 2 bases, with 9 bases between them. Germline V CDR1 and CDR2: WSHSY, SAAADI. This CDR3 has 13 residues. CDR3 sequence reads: CASSVTGTYEQYF. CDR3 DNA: TGCGCCAGCAGTGTTACAGGGACCTACGAGCAGTACTTC.

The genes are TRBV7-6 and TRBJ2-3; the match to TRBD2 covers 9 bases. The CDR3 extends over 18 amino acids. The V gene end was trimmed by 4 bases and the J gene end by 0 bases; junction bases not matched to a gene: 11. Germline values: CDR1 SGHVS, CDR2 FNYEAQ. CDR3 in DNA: TGTGCCAGCAGCTCGAGACTAGCGGTCTCCATAAGCACAGATACGCAGTATTTT. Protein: CASSSRLAVSISTDTQYF.

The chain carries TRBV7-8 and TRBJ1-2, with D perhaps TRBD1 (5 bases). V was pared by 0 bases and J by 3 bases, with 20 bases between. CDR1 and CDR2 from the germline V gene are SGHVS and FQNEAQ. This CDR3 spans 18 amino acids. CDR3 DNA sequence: TGTGCCAGCAGCTTAGCGCATACCGTCGGGGGGGACTACTATGGCTACACCTTC. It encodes CASSLAHTVGGDYYGYTF.

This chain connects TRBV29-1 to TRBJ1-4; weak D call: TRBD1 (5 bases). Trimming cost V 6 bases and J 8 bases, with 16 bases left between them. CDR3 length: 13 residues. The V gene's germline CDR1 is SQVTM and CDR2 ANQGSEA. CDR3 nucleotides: TGCAGCGTGGCGGGACGGAGGGAAGAAAAACTGTTTTTT. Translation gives CSVAGRREEKLFF.

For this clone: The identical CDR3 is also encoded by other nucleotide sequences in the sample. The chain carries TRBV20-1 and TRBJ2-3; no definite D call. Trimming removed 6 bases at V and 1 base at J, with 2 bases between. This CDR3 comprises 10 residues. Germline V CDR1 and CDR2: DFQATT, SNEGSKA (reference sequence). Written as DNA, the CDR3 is TGCAGTGCCGGCACAGATACGCAGTATTTT. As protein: CSAGTDTQYF.

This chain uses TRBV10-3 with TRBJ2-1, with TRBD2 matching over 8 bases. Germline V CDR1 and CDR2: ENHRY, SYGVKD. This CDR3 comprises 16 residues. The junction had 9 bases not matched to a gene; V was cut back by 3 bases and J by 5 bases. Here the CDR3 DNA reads TGTGCCATCAGTGACCGGGAGGGCGGGAGGAACAATGAGCAGTTCTTC. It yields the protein CAISDREGGRNNEQFF.

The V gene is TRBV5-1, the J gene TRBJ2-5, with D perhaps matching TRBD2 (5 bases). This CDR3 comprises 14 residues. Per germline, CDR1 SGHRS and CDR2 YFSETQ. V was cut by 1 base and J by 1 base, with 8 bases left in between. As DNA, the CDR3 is TGCGCCAGCAGCTTGCCTAGCAGCCAAGAGACCCAGTACTTC. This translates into CASSLPSSQETQYF.

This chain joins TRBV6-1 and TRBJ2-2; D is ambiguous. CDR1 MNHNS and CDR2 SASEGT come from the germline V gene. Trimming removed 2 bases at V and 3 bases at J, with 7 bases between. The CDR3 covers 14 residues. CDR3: CASSELPYTGELFF. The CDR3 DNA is TGTGCCAGCAGTGAATTGCCCTACACCGGGGAGCTGTTTTTT.

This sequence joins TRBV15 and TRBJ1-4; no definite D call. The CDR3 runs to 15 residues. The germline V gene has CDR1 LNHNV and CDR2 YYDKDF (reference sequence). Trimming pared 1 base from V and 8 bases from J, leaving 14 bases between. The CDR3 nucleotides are TGTGCCACCAGCAGAGTACGAGGGCGCGACGAAAAACTGTTTTTT. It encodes CATSRVRGRDEKLFF.

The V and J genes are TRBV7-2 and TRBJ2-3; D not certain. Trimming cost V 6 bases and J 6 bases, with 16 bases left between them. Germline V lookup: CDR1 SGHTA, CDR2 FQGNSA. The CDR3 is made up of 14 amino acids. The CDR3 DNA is TGTGCCAGCAGTTCTCCTTCTCTGGGGGATACGCAGTATTTT. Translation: CASSSPSLGDTQYF.

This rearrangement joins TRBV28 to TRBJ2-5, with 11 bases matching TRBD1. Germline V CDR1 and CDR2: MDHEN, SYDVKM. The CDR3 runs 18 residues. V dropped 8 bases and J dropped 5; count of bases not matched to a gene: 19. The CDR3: CASLPSSPGQGGSETQYF. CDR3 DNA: TGTGCCAGCCTACCTTCATCACCGGGACAGGGGGGTAGCGAGACCCAGTACTTC.